This TCR beta chain was documented in a study of blood T cell repertoires in COVID-19. About the research overall: T cells, B-cell-depleted T cells, or PBMCs supplied cDNA or gDNA.

In the authors' workflow: The authors estimated nucleated cell counts from reference gene primer amplification. Profiled with immunoSEQ multiplex PCR; TCRdb holds only in-frame clones, not every one. V and J calls plus clone size are reproduced from that table; the DNA served to infer D and trimming. The sample gives roughly 340,000 clones, around 89% of which show up once; approximately 3% is in the top ten. In germline, CDR1 is MNHEY, CDR2 SVGAGI. With 3 bases clipped from V and 8 bases from J, the junction kept 12 bases outside the gene matches. The CDR3 contains 15 residues. The source is a woman younger than 45 with COVID-19, enrolled during active disease. This sequence joins TRBV6-5 and TRBJ2-5; 7 positions match TRBD1. The sequencing sample was made of peripheral blood. In nucleotides, the CDR3 is TGTGCCAGCAGTTATGACAGGGATATCGGTGGAACCCAGTACTTC. This encodes CASSYDRDIGGTQYF.